The rows below give T cell receptor beta chains drawn from one sample of a study of shared clonotypes between healthy human individuals. TCRdb keeps only in-frame clones here, not all; method: immunoSEQ multiplex PCR. This sample has some 660,000 clones, with around four fifths found just once. What was sequenced was memory CD4+ T cells sorted from blood. The receptor source for this set is a woman younger than 45 in good health. CDR3s include the opening cysteine and the closing phenylalanine or tryptophan. A D gene is named only where the DNA matches it firmly. For some rows the clone size is stated as once, few or many, or as a class when expanded; others skip it.

CDR3nt: TGTGCCAGCAGCTTACTTTCCAGCGGGAGTGGGTACGAGCAGTACTTC; CDR3aa: CASSLLSSGSGYEQYF; j_gene: TRBJ2-7; v_gene: TRBV11-2; d_gene: TRBD2; abundance: NA
CDR3nt: TGTGCCAGCACCTCCGGGACAGAGTATAGCAATCAGCCCCAGCATTTT; CDR3aa: CASTSGTEYSNQPQHF; j_gene: TRBJ1-5; v_gene: TRBV6-4; d_gene: TRBD1; abundance: few
CDR3nt: TGTGCCAGCTCACCAGGGGAGTACCCGCAGTACTTC; CDR3aa: CASSPGEYPQYF; j_gene: TRBJ2-7; v_gene: TRBV18; d_gene: NA; abundance: NA
CDR3nt: TGTGCCATCTCGGACGGAAACACTGAAGCTTTCTTT; CDR3aa: CAISDGNTEAFF; j_gene: TRBJ1-1; v_gene: TRBV21-1; d_gene: NA; abundance: once
CDR3nt: TGTGCCATCAGTGAGTCTTCCAAGCCCTCTAACAATGAGCAGTTCTTC; CDR3aa: CAISESSKPSNNEQFF; j_gene: TRBJ2-1; v_gene: TRBV10-3; d_gene: NA; abundance: NA
CDR3nt: TGTGCCAGTAGCGGCCGACTTAACTCCTACGAGCAGTACTTC; CDR3aa: CASSGRLNSYEQYF; j_gene: TRBJ2-7; v_gene: TRBV19; d_gene: NA; abundance: few
CDR3nt: TGTGCCAGCAGTTCACTAGCGGGAGGGTCCTACGAGCAGTACTTC; CDR3aa: CASSSLAGGSYEQYF; j_gene: TRBJ2-7; v_gene: TRBV27; d_gene: TRBD2; abundance: few
CDR3nt: TGTGCCAGCCTTAGTGTGTGTGGGTACACAGATACGCAGTATTTT; CDR3aa: CASLSVCGYTDTQYF; j_gene: TRBJ2-3; v_gene: TRBV19; d_gene: NA; abundance: NA
CDR3nt: TGTGCCAGCAGTTACACGGACCCGAGGGTAGGGACCCAGTACTTC; CDR3aa: CASSYTDPRVGTQYF; j_gene: TRBJ2-5; v_gene: TRBV6-6; d_gene: NA; abundance: many
CDR3nt: TGTGCCAGCTCACCATCGGACAGCTACGAGCAGTACTTC; CDR3aa: CASSPSDSYEQYF; j_gene: TRBJ2-7; v_gene: TRBV18; d_gene: NA; abundance: NA
CDR3nt: TGTGCCAGCAGCGAAAACACCAGGGACTATGGCTACACCTTC; CDR3aa: CASSENTRDYGYTF; j_gene: TRBJ1-2; v_gene: TRBV6-1; d_gene: NA; abundance: once
CDR3nt: TGTGCCAGCAGCCAAGATCACCTAGGGGTCGGGGAGCTGTTTTTT; CDR3aa: CASSQDHLGVGELFF; j_gene: TRBJ2-2; v_gene: TRBV14; d_gene: NA; abundance: NA